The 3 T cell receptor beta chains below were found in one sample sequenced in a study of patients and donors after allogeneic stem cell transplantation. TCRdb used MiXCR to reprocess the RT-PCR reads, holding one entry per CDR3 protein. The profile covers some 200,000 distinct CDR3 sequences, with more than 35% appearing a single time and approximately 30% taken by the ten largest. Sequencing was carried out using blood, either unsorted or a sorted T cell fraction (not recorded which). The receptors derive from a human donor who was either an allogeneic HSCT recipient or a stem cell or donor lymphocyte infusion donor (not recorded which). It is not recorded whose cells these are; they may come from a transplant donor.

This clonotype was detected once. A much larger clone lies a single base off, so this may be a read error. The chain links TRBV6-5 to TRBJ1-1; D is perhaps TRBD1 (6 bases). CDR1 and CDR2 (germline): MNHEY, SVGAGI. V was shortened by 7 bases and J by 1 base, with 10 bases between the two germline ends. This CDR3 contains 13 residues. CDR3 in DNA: TGTGCCAGCAACCCACAGGGGAACACTGAAGCTTTCTTT. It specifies CASNPQGNTEAFF.

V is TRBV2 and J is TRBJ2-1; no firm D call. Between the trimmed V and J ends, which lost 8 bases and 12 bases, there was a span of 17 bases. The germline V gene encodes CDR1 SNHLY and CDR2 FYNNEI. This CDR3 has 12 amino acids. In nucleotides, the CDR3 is TGTGCCAGCGGACCTGGTAGTGGGCGGCAGTTCTTC. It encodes CASGPGSGRQFF.

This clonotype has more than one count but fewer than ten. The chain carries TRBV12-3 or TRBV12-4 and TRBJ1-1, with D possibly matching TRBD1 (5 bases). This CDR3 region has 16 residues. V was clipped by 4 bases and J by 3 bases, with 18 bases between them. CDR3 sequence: CASSSRATTADTEAFF. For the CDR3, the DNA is TGTGCCAGCAGTTCCCGGGCCACGACAGCGGACACTGAAGCTTTCTTT.